This TCR beta chain was sequenced for a study of response to subunit inactivated influenza vaccine. MiXCR, run by TCRdb on the RT-PCR reads, gives a single entry per CDR3 protein. The sample records around 580,000 distinct CDR3 sequences, 10% to 15% being singletons. Ten or more counts support this clonotype. Its antigen is not known. This CDR3 has 14 amino acids. V lost 2 bases and J lost 6, with 11 bases in between. Germline values: CDR1 SGHAT, CDR2 FQNNGV. General study results and limits: With each seasonal influenza vaccination, the authors suggested, few new T cells are recruited.

The origin of this receptor is a man in his forties or fifties who received an inactivated influenza vaccine. The rearrangement links TRBV11-2 to TRBJ2-1; D may be TRBD2 (6 bases). The input for sequencing was PBMCs from blood, taken on the day of vaccination. The CDR3 here is CASSLNAGINEQFF. For the CDR3, the DNA is TGTGCCAGCAGCTTAAATGCGGGAATCAATGAGCAGTTCTTC. Filled out from reference TRBV11-2 and TRBJ2-1, the complete variable domain reads EAGVAQSPRYKIIEKRQSVAFWCNPISGHATLYWYQQILGQGPKLLIQFQNNGVVDDSQLPKDRFSAERLKGVDSTLKIQPAKLEDSAVYLCASSLNAGINEQFFGPGTRLTVL.